This entry lists 20 T cell receptor beta chains sequenced from one sample in a study of CD8+ T cells in alopecia areata. After isolation, RNA underwent reverse transcription to generate cDNA as the sequencing template. Some clones are missing from TCRdb's copy, which holds only in-frame ones; the method was immunoSEQ multiplex PCR. The table shows hundreds of thousands of clones, with 50% to 60% occurring only once. This specimen was CD4+ T cells sorted from blood, taken at week 0. These receptors were taken from a human donor with alopecia areata.

For this clone: Other DNA sequences in the same sample also yield this CDR3. The chain links TRBV5-1 to TRBJ2-7, with D perhaps matching TRBD1 or TRBD2 (5 bases each). The ends were cut back, 4 bases at V and 1 base at J, with 12 bases in the middle. The CDR3 extends over 14 amino acids. CDR1 is SGHRS and CDR2 is YFSETQ in the germline V gene. The CDR3 region has the DNA TGCGCCAGCAGCCCCCGGGACCAGTCCTACGAGCAGTACTTC. It codes for CASSPRDQSYEQYF. Full variable domain (rest looked up from reference TRBV5-1 and TRBJ2-7): KAGVTQTPRYLIKTRGQQVTLSCSPISGHRSVSWYQQTPGQGLQFLFEYFSETQRNKGNFPGRFSGRQFSNSRSEMNVSTLELGDSALYLCASSPRDQSYEQYFGPGTRLTVT.

This clone was observed a handful of times. V usage is TRBV7-2 and J usage is TRBJ1-4; tentative D call: TRBD1 (5 bases). Trimming took 5 bases from V and 8 from J, leaving 18 bases between them. The CDR3 spans 15 residues. Germline values: CDR1 SGHTA, CDR2 FQGNSA. Here the CDR3 reads CASSRVAGMGEKLFF. For the CDR3, the DNA is TGTGCCAGCAGCCGGGTGGCAGGGATGGGAGAAAAACTGTTTTTT. The variable domain in full, with the rest retrieved from reference TRBV7-2 and TRBJ1-4, is GAGVSQSPSNKVTEKGKDVELRCDPISGHTALYWYRQSLGQGLEFLIYFQGNSAPDKSGLPSDRFSAERTGGSVSTLTIQRTQQEDSAVYLCASSRVAGMGEKLFFGSGTQLSVL.

The CDR3 spells CATSRTDTQYF. CDR3 bases: TGTGCCACCAGCAGGACCGATACGCAGTATTTT. This chain uses TRBV15 with TRBJ2-3; D call uncertain. This CDR3 is 11 amino acids long. V gave up 3 bases and J gave up 6 bases, with 4 bases separating them. Germline V CDR1 and CDR2: LNHNV, YYDKDF (reference sequence).

The rearrangement joins TRBV5-1 to TRBJ2-7; either TRBD1 or TRBD2 may supply D (5 bases each). Trimming left V 3 bases short and J 3 bases short, with 13 bases between. CDR1 and CDR2 from the germline V gene are SGHRS and YFSETQ. The CDR3 sequence is 14 residues long. The DNA of the CDR3 is TGCGCCAGCAGCTCCTCCGGGGCGTTCTACGAGCAGTACTTC. Protein sequence: CASSSSGAFYEQYF.

The chain links TRBV5-1 to TRBJ2-7; D call uncertain. Looked up from germline, CDR1 is SGHRS and CDR2 is YFSETQ. V lost 6 bases to trimming and J lost 5 bases, with 6 bases between them. The CDR3 spans 10 residues. DNA of the CDR3: TGCGCCAGCACCTGCCACGAGCAGTACTTC. The encoded protein is CASTCHEQYF.

This clone has just one count. The rearrangement uses TRBV15 and TRBJ1-5; D not resolved. In germline, CDR1 is LNHNV, CDR2 YYDKDF (reference sequence). With 6 bases removed from V and 4 bases from J, the gap between germline ends came to 13 bases. The CDR3 is 14 amino acids. CDR3 sequence reads: CATSAVGRNQPQHF. The CDR3 DNA follows: TGTGCCACCAGTGCCGTCGGGAGAAATCAGCCCCAGCATTTT. Full variable domain (outside the CDR3, taken from reference TRBV15 and TRBJ1-5): DAMVIQNPRYQVTQFGKPVTLSCSQTLNHNVMYWYQQKSSQAPKLLFHYYDKDFNNEADTPDNFQSRRPNTSFCFLDIRSPGLGDTAMYLCATSAVGRNQPQHFGDGTRLSIL.

This chain uses TRBV25-1 with TRBJ2-3; D possibly corresponds to TRBD1 (6 bases). CDR3 length: 13 amino acids. V dropped 7 bases and J dropped 4 bases, with 12 bases sitting between them. Germline CDR1 and CDR2: MGHDK and SYGVNS. CDR3 in DNA: TGTGCCAGCAAGGGTGCAGGGGCAGATACGCAGTATTTT. Translation: CASKGAGADTQYF.

V gene TRBV6-1 combines with J gene TRBJ1-2; TRBD1 agrees at 8 bases. The CDR3 totals 15 residues. Germline V CDR1 and CDR2: MNHNS, SASEGT. V trimming: 1 base; J trimming: 5 bases; junction bases outside the gene matches: 6. DNA for the CDR3: TGTGCCAGCAGTGAAGAGGTCAGGGGGCAATATGGCTACACCTTC. Its translation: CASSEEVRGQYGYTF.

V is TRBV7-6 and J is TRBJ2-1; no reliable D call. The CDR3 loop spans 16 amino acids. The V and J ends lost 1 base and 2 bases respectively, with 12 bases between them. Germline V CDR1 and CDR2: SGHVS, FNYEAQ. This CDR3 is CASSLEGRSTYNEQFF. The CDR3 bases are TGTGCCAGCAGCTTAGAGGGTCGCAGCACCTACAATGAGCAGTTCTTC.

In the case of this clone: Other DNA variants within this sample encode the same CDR3. The rearrangement joins TRBV19 to TRBJ1-2, with no clear D. The germline V gene encodes CDR1 LNHDA and CDR2 SQIVND (reference sequence). The V end lost 6 bases, the J end lost 3 bases, and 2 bases lay between the germline ends. The CDR3 contains 10 residues. CDR3 residues: CASRDYGYTF. CDR3 DNA: TGTGCCAGTAGGGACTATGGCTACACCTTC.

The J gene is TRBJ2-1, the V gene TRBV6-5; D not certain. Germline CDR1 MNHEY, CDR2 SVGAGI. CDR3 length: 14 residues. Trimming took off 5 bases at V and 3 bases at J, with 11 bases between the two ends. Here the CDR3 DNA reads TGTGCCAGCAGTCCCGTAACAGACTACAATGAGCAGTTCTTC. It yields the protein CASSPVTDYNEQFF.

The genes are TRBV5-4 and TRBJ2-1; D is undetermined. CDR3 size: 13 residues. The V and J ends lost 2 bases and 5 bases respectively, with 8 bases between them. Germline lookup yields CDR1 SGHNT and CDR2 YYREEE (reference sequence). CDR3 protein: CASSFSGHNEQFF. The CDR3 DNA follows: TGTGCCAGCAGCTTTAGTGGTCACAATGAGCAGTTCTTC. The complete variable domain, with remaining parts taken from reference TRBV5-4 and TRBJ2-1, reads ETGVTQSPTHLIKTRGQQVTLRCSSQSGHNTVSWYQQALGQGPQFIFQYYREEENGRGNFPPRFSGLQFPNYSSELNVNALELDDSALYLCASSFSGHNEQFFGPGTRLTVL.

The CDR3 protein is CSVLGLAGGRFNEQFF. The CDR3 DNA is TGCAGCGTCCTGGGACTAGCGGGAGGACGCTTCAATGAGCAGTTCTTC. The chain employs TRBV29-1 and TRBJ2-1; 15 positions match TRBD2. There are 16 residues in the CDR3. CDR1 is SQVTM and CDR2 is ANQGSEA in the germline V gene. V lost 6 bases, J lost 6 bases, and 9 bases stayed unmatched.

This chain links TRBV5-1 with TRBJ2-7; tentative D call: TRBD2 (6 bases). The CDR3 runs to 15 residues. CDR1 and CDR2 (germline): SGHRS, YFSETQ. Trimming removed 1 base at V and 3 bases at J, with 14 bases between. CDR3 sequence (DNA): TGCGCCAGCAGCTTGCGGAGGAGGGTTGACTACGAGCAGTACTTC. Encoded protein: CASSLRRRVDYEQYF.

The chain uses TRBV9 and TRBJ2-1; 9 bases match TRBD1. The V gene end was trimmed by 5 bases and the J gene end by 4 bases; junction bases not matched to a gene: 7. The CDR3 extends over 15 amino acids. Germline V lookup: CDR1 SGDLS, CDR2 YYNGEE. CDR3 DNA sequence: TGTGCCAGCAGACCGGGACAGGGCTTATACAATGAGCAGTTCTTC. Translated, it gives CASRPGQGLYNEQFF.

The CDR3 bases are TGCAGCGTTAGGACTAGCGGGAGGGGATCCTACAATGAGCAGTTCTTC. Translation: CSVRTSGRGSYNEQFF. The chain joins TRBV29-1 to TRBJ2-1, with 15 bases fitting TRBD2. Germline V lookup: CDR1 SQVTM, CDR2 ANQGSEA. CDR3 length: 16 residues. V shed 5 bases and J 1 base; nucleotides not matched to a gene: 3.

This clone was counted a few times. This chain uses TRBV6-1 with TRBJ1-2; weak D call: TRBD1 (6 bases). Per germline, CDR1 MNHNS and CDR2 SASEGT. The CDR3 is 17 amino acids. Trimming took 0 bases from V and 2 from J, leaving 16 bases between them. The CDR3 is CASSEAPVTGLNYGYTF. CDR3 sequence (DNA): TGTGCCAGCAGTGAAGCGCCTGTGACAGGTTTGAACTATGGCTACACCTTC.

The chain joins TRBV29-1 to TRBJ2-7; D gene uncertain. V was trimmed by 6 bases and J by 0 bases, leaving 15 bases between them. CDR1 and CDR2 from the germline V gene are SQVTM and ANQGSEA. The CDR3 length is 14 residues. The CDR3 region has the DNA TGCAGCGTCGCCGGTAGGGTGCTCTCCTACGAGCAGTACTTC. It yields the protein CSVAGRVLSYEQYF.

This clone has a handful of counts. The V call is TRBV15, the J call TRBJ2-2; TRBD2 matches 8 bases. This CDR3 is built from 16 residues. Trimming removed 0 bases from V and 8 bases from J; junction bases left unmatched: 8. Per germline, CDR1 LNHNV and CDR2 YYDKDF (reference sequence). This CDR3 reads CATSRDRGTSGGELFF. The CDR3 DNA reads TGTGCCACCAGCAGAGATCGGGGGACTAGTGGTGGGGAGCTGTTTTTT. The full variable domain, with the rest looked up from reference TRBV15 and TRBJ2-2, is DAMVIQNPRYQVTQFGKPVTLSCSQTLNHNVMYWYQQKSSQAPKLLFHYYDKDFNNEADTPDNFQSRRPNTSFCFLDIRSPGLGDTAMYLCATSRDRGTSGGELFFGEGSRLTVL.

In this sample, this clone turned up a few times. The chain uses TRBV29-1 and TRBJ2-5; a weak D match, TRBD1 (5 bases). The CDR3 is 12 amino acids. The germline gives CDR1 SQVTM, CDR2 ANQGSEA. V lost 6 bases to trimming and J lost 5 bases, with 13 bases between them. CDR3 protein: CSVKGAGETQYF. The CDR3 nucleotides are TGCAGCGTAAAAGGGGCTGGGGAGACCCAGTACTTC.